This entry lists 17 T cell receptor beta chains sequenced from one sample in a study of blood T cell repertoires in COVID-19. Using immunoSEQ multiplex PCR, the repertoire was profiled, and TCRdb retains in-frame clones only, with some absent. The sample contains about 260,000 clones, 88% of which appear only once. Sequenced input: peripheral blood. The source is a woman in her 30s with COVID-19, enrolled during active disease.

The rearrangement links TRBV25-1 to TRBJ2-2, with D possibly being TRBD2 (6 bases). Trimming cost V 6 bases and J 6 bases, with 11 bases left between them. Germline V CDR1 and CDR2: MGHDK, SYGVNS. The CDR3 runs 13 residues. The DNA of the CDR3 is TGTGCCAGCAGGGCGGGATTGCCCGGGGAGCTGTTTTTT. It is translated as CASRAGLPGELFF.

This chain joins TRBV6-4 and TRBJ2-3; 9 bases fit TRBD2. Germline V gene sequence: CDR1 MRHNA, CDR2 SNTAGT. The CDR3 runs to 15 residues. V was pared by 5 bases and J by 2 bases, with 5 bases of the junction left unmatched. The CDR3 is CASSKAGGLTDTQYF. CDR3 DNA: TGTGCCAGCAGTAAAGCGGGAGGCCTCACAGATACGCAGTATTTT.

The J gene is TRBJ1-5, the V gene TRBV5-6; maybe TRBD1 (5 bases). CDR1 SGHDT and CDR2 YYEEEE come from the germline V gene. The length of the CDR3 is 16 residues. Trimming took 1 base from V and 5 from J, leaving 16 bases between them. The DNA of the CDR3 is TGTGCCAGCAGCTTGTTTACAGGCCACGAGGATCAGCCCCAGCATTTT. Its translation: CASSLFTGHEDQPQHF. The variable domain in full, completed from reference TRBV5-6 and TRBJ1-5, reads DAGVTQSPTHLIKTRGQQVTLRCSPKSGHDTVSWYQQALGQGPQFIFQYYEEEERQRGNFPDRFSGHQFPNYSSELNVNALLLGDSALYLCASSLFTGHEDQPQHFGDGTRLSIL.

V is TRBV11-2 and J is TRBJ2-7, with a possible D match to TRBD2 (6 bases). The CDR3 runs 14 residues. The V gene's germline CDR1 is SGHAT and CDR2 FQNNGV. V lost 2 bases, J lost 1 base, and 9 bases lay in between. CDR3 DNA: TGTGCCAGCAGCTTACCGGGGAGGTCCTACGAGCAGTACTTC. Its protein is CASSLPGRSYEQYF.

The chain carries TRBV3-1 (or the pseudogene TRBV3-2) and TRBJ2-7, with 12 bases that match TRBD2. Germline CDR1 and CDR2: LGHDT and YNNKEL (reference sequence). Unmatched junction bases numbered 22, after V lost 4 bases and J lost 6 bases. This CDR3 spans 20 amino acids. CDR3 loop: CASSLKKGVSSGRAPGEQYF. In DNA, the CDR3 is TGTGCCAGCAGCCTCAAGAAAGGGGTTTCTAGCGGGAGGGCCCCAGGCGAGCAGTACTTC.

The gene calls are TRBV6-5 and TRBJ2-7, with 7 bases aligning to TRBD1. The CDR3 spans 14 residues. Germline trimming cut 7 bases from V and 6 bases from J; bases unmatched to any gene: 12. CDR1 MNHEY and CDR2 SVGAGI come from the germline V gene. CDR3 loop: CASKGGKSRGEQYF. In nucleotides, the CDR3 is TGTGCCAGCAAAGGGGGCAAGAGTCGTGGCGAGCAGTACTTC.

The chain carries TRBV4-1 and TRBJ2-7; maybe TRBD1 (6 bases). The germline CDR1 and CDR2 sequences are MGHRA and YSYEKL. The CDR3 loop spans 17 amino acids. V was clipped by 1 base and J by 1 base, with 17 bases between them. CDR3 in amino acids: CASSQGRLGTRSYEQYF. In nucleotides, the CDR3 is TGCGCCAGCAGCCAAGGCCGGTTGGGGACACGGTCCTACGAGCAGTACTTC.

J is TRBJ2-7 and V is TRBV7-2; D gene ambiguous. The CDR3 runs to 13 residues. Germline assignment: CDR1 SGHTA and CDR2 FQGNSA. Trimming removed 2 bases at V and 2 bases at J, with 7 bases between. In DNA form, the CDR3 reads TGTGCCAGCAGCTTAACATGGCCCTACGAGCAGTACTTC. It specifies CASSLTWPYEQYF.

The V and J genes are TRBV11-2 and TRBJ2-3; 7 nucleotides line up with TRBD2. CDR3 length: 16 amino acids. The junction had 9 bases not matched to a gene; V was cut back by 5 bases and J by 1 base. The germline CDR1 and CDR2 sequences are SGHAT and FQNNGV. The CDR3 sequence: CASSPSPAGRTDTQYF. CDR3 sequence (DNA): TGTGCCAGCAGCCCCTCCCCAGCGGGGCGCACAGATACGCAGTATTTT.

In this sample, this clone turned up once. V usage is TRBV11-2 and J usage is TRBJ1-1; TRBD1 aligns across 9 bases. The V segment lost 6 bases and the J segment 11 bases; nucleotides outside the gene matches: 10. Germline CDR1 and CDR2: SGHAT and FQNNGV. CDR3 length: 13 amino acids. The CDR3 DNA reads as TGTGCCAGCAGTACTTACGGACAGGGGCGCGCTTTCTTT. Protein sequence: CASSTYGQGRAFF. Full variable domain (rest looked up from reference TRBV11-2 and TRBJ1-1): EAGVAQSPRYKIIEKRQSVAFWCNPISGHATLYWYQQILGQGPKLLIQFQNNGVVDDSQLPKDRFSAERLKGVDSTLKIQPAKLEDSAVYLCASSTYGQGRAFFGQGTRLTVV.

V is TRBV30 and J is TRBJ2-2; the match to TRBD2 covers 8 bases. The trim removed 3 bases at V and 6 bases at J, leaving 6 bases unmatched. Germline values: CDR1 GTSNPN, CDR2 SVGIG (reference sequence). This CDR3 is 14 amino acids long. The CDR3 nucleotides are TGTGCCTGGAGGGCCAGCGGGAGCTCCGGGGAGCTGTTTTTT. Residues: CAWRASGSSGELFF.

A note on this clone: Other nucleotide sequences from this sample produce the same CDR3. V and J are TRBV28 and TRBJ2-3, with 7 bases that match TRBD2. V was pared by 3 bases and J by 0 bases, with 0 bases of the junction left unmatched. This CDR3 contains 14 residues. CDR1 and CDR2 (germline): MDHEN, SYDVKM. The CDR3 coding sequence is TGTGCCAGCAGTTTGGGGGGGAGCACAGATACGCAGTATTTT. Translation: CASSLGGSTDTQYF.

The genes are TRBV15 and TRBJ2-3; TRBD2 matches 10 bases. The V and J ends lost 3 bases and 0 bases, in that order; junction bases with no gene match: 0. Per germline, CDR1 LNHNV and CDR2 YYDKDF (reference sequence). The CDR3 is 15 residues long. The DNA for the CDR3 is TGTGCCACCAGCAGGACTAGCGGGAGCACAGATACGCAGTATTTT. As protein: CATSRTSGSTDTQYF.

This chain joins TRBV27 and TRBJ1-5, with 8 bases that match TRBD1. From germline, CDR1 is MNHEY and CDR2 SMNVEV (reference sequence). The CDR3 spans 13 residues. The J segment lost 7 bases and the V segment lost 1 base, leaving 0 bases of the junction unmatched. The CDR3 DNA reads TGTGCCAGCAGTTTATACAGGGGGCAGCCCCAGCATTTT. Translation gives CASSLYRGQPQHF.

This rearrangement joins TRBV30 to TRBJ1-4; 11 positions agree with TRBD1. CDR1 GTSNPN and CDR2 SVGIG come from the germline V gene (reference sequence). This CDR3 spans 18 amino acids. The V segment lost 1 base and the J segment 5 bases; nucleotides outside the gene matches: 12. The CDR3 nucleotides are TGTGCCTGGAGTGACGTCGGGACAGGGGGAAGAGTAAATGAAAAACTGTTTTTT. Its translation is CAWSDVGTGGRVNEKLFF.

V gene TRBV5-5 combines with J gene TRBJ1-6, with D perhaps TRBD1 (6 bases). The CDR3 totals 15 residues. Trimming cost V 1 base and J 10 bases, with 15 bases left between them. Germline V gives CDR1 SGHKS, CDR2 YYEKEE (reference sequence). Here the CDR3 reads CASSLFGDTGSPLHF. CDR3 sequence (DNA): TGTGCCAGCAGCTTGTTCGGGGACACCGGGTCACCCCTCCACTTT.

V gene TRBV24-1 combines with J gene TRBJ2-3, with 8 bases identical to TRBD2. With V trimmed by 0 bases and J by 5 bases, 9 bases remained unmatched. Per the germline V gene, CDR1 is KGHDR and CDR2 is SFDVKD. The CDR3 spans 17 residues. This CDR3 reads CATSDLQAGVGGDTQYF. In DNA form, the CDR3 reads TGTGCCACCAGTGATTTGCAAGCGGGAGTTGGGGGAGATACGCAGTATTTT.